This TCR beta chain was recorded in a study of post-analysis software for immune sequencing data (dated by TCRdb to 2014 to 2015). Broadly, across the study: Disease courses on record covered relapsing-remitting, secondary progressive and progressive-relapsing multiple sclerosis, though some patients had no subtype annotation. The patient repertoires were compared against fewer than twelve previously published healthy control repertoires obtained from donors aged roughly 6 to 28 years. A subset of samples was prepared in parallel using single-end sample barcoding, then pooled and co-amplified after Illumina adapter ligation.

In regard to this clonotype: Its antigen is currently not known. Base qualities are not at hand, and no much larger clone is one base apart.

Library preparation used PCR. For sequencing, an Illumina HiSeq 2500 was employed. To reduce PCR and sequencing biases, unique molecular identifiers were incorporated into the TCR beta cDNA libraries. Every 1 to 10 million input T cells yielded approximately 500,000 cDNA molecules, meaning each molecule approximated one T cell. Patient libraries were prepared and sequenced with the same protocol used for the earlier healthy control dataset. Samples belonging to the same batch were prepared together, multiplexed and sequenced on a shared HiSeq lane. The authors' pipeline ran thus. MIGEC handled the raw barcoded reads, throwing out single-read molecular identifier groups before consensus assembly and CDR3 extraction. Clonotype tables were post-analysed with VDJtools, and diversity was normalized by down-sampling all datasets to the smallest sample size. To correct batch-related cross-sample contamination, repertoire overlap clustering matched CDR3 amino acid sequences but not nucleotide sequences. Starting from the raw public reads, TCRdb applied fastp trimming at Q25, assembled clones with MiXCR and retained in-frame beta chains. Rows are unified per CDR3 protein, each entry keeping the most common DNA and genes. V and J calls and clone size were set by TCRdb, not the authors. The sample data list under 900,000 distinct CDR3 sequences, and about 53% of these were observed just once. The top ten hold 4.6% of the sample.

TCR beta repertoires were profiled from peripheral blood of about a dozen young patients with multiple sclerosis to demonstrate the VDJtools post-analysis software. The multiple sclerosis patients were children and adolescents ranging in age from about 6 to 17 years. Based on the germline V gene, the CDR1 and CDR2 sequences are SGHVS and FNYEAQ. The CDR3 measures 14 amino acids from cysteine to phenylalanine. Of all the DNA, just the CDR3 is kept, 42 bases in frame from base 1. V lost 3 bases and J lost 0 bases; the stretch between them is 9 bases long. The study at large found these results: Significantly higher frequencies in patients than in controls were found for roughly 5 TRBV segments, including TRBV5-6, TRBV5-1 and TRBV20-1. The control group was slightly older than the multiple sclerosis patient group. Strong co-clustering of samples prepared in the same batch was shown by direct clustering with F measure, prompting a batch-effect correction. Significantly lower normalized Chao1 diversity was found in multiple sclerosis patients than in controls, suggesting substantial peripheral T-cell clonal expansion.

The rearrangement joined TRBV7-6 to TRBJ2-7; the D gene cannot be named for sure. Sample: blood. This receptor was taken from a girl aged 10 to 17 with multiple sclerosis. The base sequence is TGTGCCAGCAGCTTTTCAGGAATCTCCTACGAGCAGTACTTC. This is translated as CASSFSGISYEQYF.